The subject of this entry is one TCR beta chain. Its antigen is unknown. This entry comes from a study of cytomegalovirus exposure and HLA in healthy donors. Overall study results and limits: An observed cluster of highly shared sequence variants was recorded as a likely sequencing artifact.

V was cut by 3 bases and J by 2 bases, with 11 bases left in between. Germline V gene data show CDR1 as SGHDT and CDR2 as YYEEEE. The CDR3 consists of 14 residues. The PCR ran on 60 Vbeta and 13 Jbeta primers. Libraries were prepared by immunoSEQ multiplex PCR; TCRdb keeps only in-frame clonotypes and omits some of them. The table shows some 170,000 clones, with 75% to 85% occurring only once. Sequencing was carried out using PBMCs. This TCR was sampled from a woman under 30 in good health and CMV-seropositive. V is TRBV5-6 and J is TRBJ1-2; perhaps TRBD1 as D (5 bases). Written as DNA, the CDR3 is TGTGCCAGCAGCTGGCAGACAGAGAACTATGGCTACACCTTC. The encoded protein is CASSWQTENYGYTF.